This T cell receptor (beta chain) was profiled in a study of control samples from healthy donors and cancer patients (dated by TCRdb to the early 2020s). Libraries were prepared through the immunoSEQ multiplex PCR assay. TCRdb holds this immuneACCESS table with in-frame rearrangements only. Some clones are missing; in checked studies, unresolved V genes explain under half, and the rest has no known cause. A total of some 190,000 clones appear in this sample, about 91% of them only once. Around 1.9% of the sample is in the top ten clones. A note on this clone: Its antigen is unknown. Base qualities are not provided; no much larger clone lies one nucleotide away.

The CDR3 covers 14 residues, taking in both the cysteine and the phenylalanine. The kept DNA is CDR3 alone, 42 bases in frame from the first base. CDR1 GTSNPN and CDR2 SVGIG were looked up in the germline V gene (reference sequence). At the junction V is shortened by 2 bases and J by 8 bases, with 18 bases in between. This TCR came from a man aged 25-45 years in good health. Sequenced material: blood. The rearranged segments are TRBV30 and TRBJ1-2, with the D gene uncertain. The CDR3 region: CAWSLPDAVEGYTF. In nucleotides, the sequence is TGTGCCTGGAGTCTCCCCGACGCGGTAGAAGGCTACACCTTC.